This TCR beta chain is from a study of cytomegalovirus exposure and HLA in healthy donors. Notes on the study in general: Confirmation was obtained in vitro that a few CMV-associated chains are specific for CMV antigens. TCR beta chains numbering 164 were designated cytomegalovirus-associated.

Here immunoSEQ multiplex PCR was the method, and the copy in TCRdb shows in-frame clones only, minus some. In the table there are fewer than 250,000 clones, around 90% of which are singletons. On this clone: What it recognizes is unknown.

The CDR3 has 11 residues. CDR1 is MDHEN and CDR2 is SYDVKM in the germline V gene. V was clipped by 6 bases and J by 9 bases; unmatched bases: 3. These donors were members of the approximately 110-subject validation cohort, a group separate from the roughly 670-subject first cohort. The V gene is TRBV28, the J gene TRBJ2-5, with TRBD1 matching 8 bases. Sequencing was done on a sample of PBMCs. This clonotype was obtained from a woman younger than 35 in good health and CMV-seropositive. CDR3 coding DNA: TGTGCCAGCAGAGAGACAGGGGCCCAGTACTTC. Its protein product is CASRETGAQYF.